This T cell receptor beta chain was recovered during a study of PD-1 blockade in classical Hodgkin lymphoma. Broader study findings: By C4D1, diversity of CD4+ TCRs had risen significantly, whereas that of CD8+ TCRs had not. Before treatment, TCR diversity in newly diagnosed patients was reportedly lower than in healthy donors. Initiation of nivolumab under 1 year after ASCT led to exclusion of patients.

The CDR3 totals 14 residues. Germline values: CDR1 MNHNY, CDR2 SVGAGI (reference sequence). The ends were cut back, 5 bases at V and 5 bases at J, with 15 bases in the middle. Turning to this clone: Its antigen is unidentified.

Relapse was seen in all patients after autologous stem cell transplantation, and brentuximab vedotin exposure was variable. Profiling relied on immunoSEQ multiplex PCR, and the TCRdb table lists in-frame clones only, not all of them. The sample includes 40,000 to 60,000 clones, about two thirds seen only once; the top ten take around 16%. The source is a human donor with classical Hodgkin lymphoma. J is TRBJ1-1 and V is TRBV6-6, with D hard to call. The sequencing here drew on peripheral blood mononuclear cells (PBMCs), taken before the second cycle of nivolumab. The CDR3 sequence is CASSARVGGTEAFF. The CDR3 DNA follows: TGTGCCAGCAGTGCGAGGGTCGGTGGGACTGAAGCTTTCTTT.